One TCR beta chain is described in this entry. Its antigen is unidentified. This sample is part of a study of vaccination and CD4 T cells after COVID-19. About the study: Testing by nasal swab PCR showed convalescent patients to be SARS-CoV-2 positive; fewer than ten were mild and one was severe.

The assay that was used to sequence DNA from cultured CD4+ T cells was the Oncomine TCR Beta short-read assay. Each CDR3 protein is one row after TCRdb ran MiXCR on the PCR reads. The table lists some 16,000 distinct CDR3 sequences, roughly half of them singletons. Treatment here: approximately 10-day PBMC culture with coronavirus spike peptide pools or control peptides (ViraFEST assay). Peptide-pool expansion of antigen-specific T cells preceded TCR sequencing in ViraFEST. The CDR3 consists of 11 residues. The V gene lost 6 bases and the J gene lost 4 bases, with 6 bases spanning the gap. CDR1 and CDR2 (germline): MNHEY, SMNVEV (reference sequence).

This chain uses TRBV27 with TRBJ1-2; maybe TRBD1 (6 bases). The sample was CD4+ T cells from blood, cultured in vitro, taken before SARS-CoV-2 vaccination. The sequence was collected from a human donor who had recovered from COVID-19. The CDR3 DNA reads as TGTGCCAGCAGAGGGGGCTATGGCTACACCTTC. It encodes CASRGGYGYTF.